One TCR beta chain is described in this entry. Antigen unknown. A clone one base away is much larger, so this may be a read error. Between 20,000 and 1,000,000 sorted cells, with 10%, 30% or 50% RNA, yielded naive CD8 libraries. In the sort, naive CD8 T cells were defined as CD8+CD4-CCR7+CD45RA+. The data derive from a study of molecular identifiers for immune sequencing clone quantification. Study overall: Naive CD8 RNA (about 19,000 or 110,000 cells) was divided into five aliquots, with four sequenced.

The V gene's germline CDR1 is SGHDT and CDR2 YYEEEE. This CDR3 is 17 amino acids long. Study-level findings and limits: For highly expanded clones, sizes could be underestimated when identical TCR molecules share a barcode.

TCRdb called the PCR reads again in MiXCR, with one record for every CDR3 protein. This sample has approximately 670,000 distinct CDR3 sequences, with about 20% found just once. The source of this sequence is a human donor in good health. Some libraries in this study had Jurkat cell RNA spiked in. Material: naive CD8+ T cells from blood, with Jurkat cell RNA spiked in. This sample's subset: FACS-sorted CD8+CD4-CCR7+CD45RA+ naive T cells. V usage is TRBV5-6 and J usage is TRBJ1-1; 10 bases agree with TRBD1. The DNA for the CDR3 is TGTGCCAGCAGCTTGTCATTTGGGACAGGGGATAACACTGGAGCTTTCTTT. The encoded protein is CASSLSFGTGDNTGAFF.